This T cell receptor (beta chain) originates from a study of PD-L1 blockade in urothelial cancer. Study-wide points: Those with durable benefit had larger increases in tumor-associated blood clones at 3 weeks.

The repertoire was sequenced with immunoSEQ multiplex PCR; TCRdb's copy has only in-frame clones and lacks some. The sample shows 95,000 to 150,000 clones, roughly 86% of them seen only once. Concerning this clone: No antigen is known for it.

The CDR3 sequence is 17 residues long. V lost 9 bases to trimming and J lost 4 bases; unmatched junction nucleotides: 10. Germline V gives CDR1 ENHRY, CDR2 SYGVKD. Described time point: peripheral blood 6 weeks after treatment start. The gene calls are TRBV10-3 and TRBJ2-3, with TRBD2 matching over 16 bases. The specimen was PBMCs, collected around atezolizumab (anti-PD-L1) treatment. The TCR comes from a man aged 50 to 60 with urothelial cancer. The CDR3 spells CAIREGTSGRAADTQYF. The CDR3 DNA sequence: TGTGCCATTCGGGAGGGGACTAGCGGGAGGGCGGCAGATACGCAGTATTTT.